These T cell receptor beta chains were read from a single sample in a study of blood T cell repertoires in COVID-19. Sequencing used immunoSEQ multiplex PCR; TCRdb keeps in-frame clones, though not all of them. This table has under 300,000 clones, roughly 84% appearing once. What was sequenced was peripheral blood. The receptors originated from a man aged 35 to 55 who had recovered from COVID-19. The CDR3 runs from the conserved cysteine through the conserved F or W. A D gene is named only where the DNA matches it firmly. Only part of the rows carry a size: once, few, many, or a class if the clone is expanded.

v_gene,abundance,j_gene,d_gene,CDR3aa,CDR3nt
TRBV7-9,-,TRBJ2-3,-,CASSWGGSVDTQYF,TGTGCCAGCAGCTGGGGGGGCTCGGTAGATACGCAGTATTTT
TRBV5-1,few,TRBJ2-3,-,CASRPGTTSTDTQYF,TGCGCCAGCAGACCCGGGACAACTAGCACAGATACGCAGTATTTT
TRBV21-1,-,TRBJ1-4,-,CAHQGLGKLFF,TGTGCCCACCAGGGACTTGGAAAACTGTTTTTT
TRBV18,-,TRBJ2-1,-,CASSPDTRTNEQFF,TGTGCCAGCTCACCCGATACTCGTACTAATGAGCAGTTCTTC
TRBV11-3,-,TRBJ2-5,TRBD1,CASSLRRTGEETQYF,TGTGCCAGCAGCTTACGAAGGACAGGAGAAGAGACCCAGTACTTC
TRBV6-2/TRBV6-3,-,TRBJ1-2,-,CASSTTAYGYTF,TGTGCCAGCAGTACCACAGCCTATGGCTACACCTTC
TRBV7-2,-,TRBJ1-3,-,CASSPNPSSGNTIYF,TGTGCCAGCAGCCCAAATCCGAGCTCTGGAAACACCATATATTTT
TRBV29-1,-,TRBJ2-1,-,CSVRELDNEQFF,TGCAGCGTTCGGGAGTTGGACAATGAGCAGTTCTTC
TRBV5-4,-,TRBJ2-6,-,CASSPIPGSGANVLTF,TGTGCCAGCAGCCCGATCCCCGGGTCTGGGGCCAACGTCCTGACTTTC
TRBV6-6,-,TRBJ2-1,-,CASSPGLYNEQFF,TGTGCCAGCAGCCCGGGATTGTACAATGAGCAGTTCTTC
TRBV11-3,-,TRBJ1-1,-,CASSLARDTEAFF,TGTGCCAGCAGCTTAGCGCGGGATACTGAAGCTTTCTTT
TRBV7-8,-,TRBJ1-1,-,CASNDRGNTEAFF,TGTGCCAGCAACGACCGGGGAAACACTGAAGCTTTCTTT
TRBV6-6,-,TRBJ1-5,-,CASIAGTNQPQHF,TGTGCCAGCATAGCCGGAACCAATCAGCCCCAGCATTTT
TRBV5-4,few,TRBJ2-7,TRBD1,CASSPFGQGSYEQYF,TGTGCCAGCAGCCCTTTCGGACAGGGGAGCTACGAGCAGTACTTC
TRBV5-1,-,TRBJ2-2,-,CASSFTGLVTGELFF,TGCGCCAGCAGCTTTACGGGACTCGTCACCGGGGAGCTGTTTTTT
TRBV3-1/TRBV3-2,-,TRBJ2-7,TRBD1,CASSPWDREYEQYF,TGTGCCAGCAGCCCGTGGGACAGGGAATACGAGCAGTACTTC
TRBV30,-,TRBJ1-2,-,CAWSKRGPGYTF,TGTGCCTGGAGTAAAAGAGGGCCTGGCTACACCTTC
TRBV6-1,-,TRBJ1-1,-,CASSESTGVETEAFF,TGTGCCAGCAGTGAGTCGACGGGGGTGGAGACTGAAGCTTTCTTT
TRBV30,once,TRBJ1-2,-,CAWSPSSYGYTF,TGTGCCTGGAGCCCTTCTTCCTATGGCTACACCTTC
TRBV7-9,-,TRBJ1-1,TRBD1,CASSATGDEVNTEAFF,TGTGCCAGCAGCGCCACAGGGGACGAGGTGAACACTGAAGCTTTCTTT
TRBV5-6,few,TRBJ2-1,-,CASREPGGSYNEQFF,TGTGCCAGCAGGGAGCCCGGGGGTTCCTACAATGAGCAGTTCTTC
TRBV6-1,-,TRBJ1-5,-,CASSEGAAAQPQHF,TGTGCCAGCAGTGAAGGAGCGGCGGCTCAGCCCCAGCATTTT
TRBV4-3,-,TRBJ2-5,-,CASSQAFSTPDRGFQETQYF,TGCGCCAGCAGCCAAGCATTCAGTACCCCCGATAGGGGCTTTCAAGAGACCCAGTACTTC
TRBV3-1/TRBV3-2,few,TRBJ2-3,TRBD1,CASSQVTGATDTQYF,TGTGCCAGCAGCCAAGTGACAGGGGCCACAGATACGCAGTATTTT
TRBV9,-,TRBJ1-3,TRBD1,CASSVETGGQLSGNTIYF,TGTGCCAGCAGCGTAGAAACAGGGGGCCAACTCTCTGGAAACACCATATATTTT
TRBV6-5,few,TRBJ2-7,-,CASTLDTRSYEQYF,TGTGCCAGCACCTTGGACACCCGCTCCTACGAGCAGTACTTC
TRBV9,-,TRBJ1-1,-,CASSVGGSEAFF,TGTGCCAGCAGCGTAGGAGGGTCTGAAGCTTTCTTT
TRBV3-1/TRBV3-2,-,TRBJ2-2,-,CASSQRASTGELFF,TGTGCCAGCAGCCAACGAGCGAGCACCGGGGAGCTGTTTTTT
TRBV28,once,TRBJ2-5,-,CASSLGQRETQYF,TGTGCCAGCAGTTTAGGACAACGAGAGACCCAGTACTTC
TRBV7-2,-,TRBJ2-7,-,CASSLSIASSSYEQYF,TGTGCCAGCAGCTTATCTATAGCGTCGAGCTCCTACGAGCAGTACTTC
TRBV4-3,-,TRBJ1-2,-,CASSQERQGSDGYTF,TGCGCCAGCAGCCAAGAAAGACAAGGATCGGATGGCTACACCTTC
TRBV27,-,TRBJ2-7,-,CASIHYEQYF,TGTGCCAGCATCCACTACGAGCAGTACTTC
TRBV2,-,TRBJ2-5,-,CASSEIVETQYF,TGTGCCAGCAGTGAAATAGTTGAGACCCAGTACTTC
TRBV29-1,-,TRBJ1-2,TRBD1,CSVMTGVYGYTF,TGCAGTGTTATGACAGGGGTCTATGGCTACACCTTC
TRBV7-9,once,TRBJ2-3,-,CASSFSGGADTQYF,TGTGCCAGCAGCTTCTCTGGGGGGGCTGATACGCAGTATTTT
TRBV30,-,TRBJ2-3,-,CAWRGSGSTDTQYF,TGTGCCTGGAGGGGAAGCGGGAGCACAGATACGCAGTATTTT
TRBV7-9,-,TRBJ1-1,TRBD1,CASSYKGGSSTEAFF,TGTGCCAGCAGCTACAAAGGGGGCTCCAGCACTGAAGCTTTCTTT
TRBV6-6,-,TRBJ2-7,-,CASSYSSGVQDF,TGTGCCAGCAGTTACTCATCAGGCGTCCAGGACTTC
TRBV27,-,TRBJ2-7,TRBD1,CASTRRGQGGYEQYF,TGTGCCAGCACCCGGAGGGGACAGGGTGGGTACGAGCAGTACTTC
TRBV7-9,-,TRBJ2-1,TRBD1,CASSLGQGVYNEQFF,TGTGCCAGCAGCTTGGGACAGGGGGTTTACAATGAGCAGTTCTTC
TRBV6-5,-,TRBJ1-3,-,CASSYSIRGDTIYF,TGTGCCAGCAGTTACTCGATTCGGGGGGACACCATATATTTT
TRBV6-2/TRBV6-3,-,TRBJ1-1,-,CASSYSQGWGNTEAFF,TGTGCCAGCAGTTACTCGCAGGGATGGGGCAACACTGAAGCTTTCTTT
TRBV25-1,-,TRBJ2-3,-,CASSEFSSVGTDTQYF,TGTGCCAGCAGTGAATTTTCAAGCGTTGGCACAGATACGCAGTATTTT